Following are 6 T cell receptor beta chains from one sample sequenced in a study of T cell responses to AZD1222 COVID-19 vaccine. The data were produced by immunoSEQ multiplex PCR, yet TCRdb's version contains in-frame clones alone and is incomplete. The sample contains more than 75,000 clones, 85% to 90% of which appear only once. This specimen was peripheral blood, taken on day 0 of AZD1222 vaccination. The receptors were sampled from an adult in good health.

V is TRBV6-5 and J is TRBJ1-5; possible D gene TRBD1, 5 bases. V lost 8 bases and J lost 3, with 11 bases in between. Germline V lookup: CDR1 MNHEY, CDR2 SVGAGI. This CDR3 region has 13 residues. The CDR3 spells CASRSGHNQPQHF. DNA of the CDR3: TGTGCCAGCCGTTCAGGGCACAATCAGCCCCAGCATTTT.

The chain joins TRBV7-2 to TRBJ1-6, with a weak D call TRBD1 (6 bases). CDR1 is SGHTA, CDR2 FQGNSA, per germline. The CDR3 runs 16 residues. Trimming removed 0 bases at V and 8 bases at J, with 14 bases between. CDR3 sequence reads: CASSLAGGRVDSPLHF. CDR3 coding DNA: TGTGCCAGCAGCTTAGCGGGGGGGCGCGTTGATTCACCCCTCCACTTT.

The chain combines TRBV5-1 with TRBJ2-6; D gene unclear. The CDR3 length is 14 residues. Germline CDR1 and CDR2: SGHRS and YFSETQ. Trimming stripped 4 bases from V and 3 bases from J, with 8 bases between. CDR3 amino acids: CASSAPGGANVLTF. For the CDR3, the DNA is TGCGCCAGCAGCGCCCCCGGTGGGGCCAACGTCCTGACTTTC.

The gene calls are TRBV20-1 and TRBJ2-7, with 8 bases fitting TRBD1. Unmatched junction bases numbered 10, after V lost 3 bases and J lost 0 bases. Germline CDR1 is DFQATT and CDR2 is SNEGSKA (reference sequence). The CDR3 length is 16 residues. CDR3: CSASSGGTGSSYEQYF. Here the CDR3 DNA reads TGCAGTGCTAGTTCCGGCGGGACAGGTAGCTCCTACGAGCAGTACTTC.

Only a few counts were recorded for this clone. The gene calls are TRBV6-2 or TRBV6-3 and TRBJ2-1; 10 positions agree with TRBD1. V was pared by 6 bases and J by 3 bases, with 5 bases of the junction left unmatched. Looked up from germline, CDR1 is MNHEY and CDR2 is SVGEGT. The CDR3 runs to 15 residues. CDR3 DNA sequence: TGTGCCAGCAGCCACGGACAGGGGGACTACAATGAGCAGTTCTTC. Translation gives CASSHGQGDYNEQFF.

This clone was counted once. V usage is TRBV7-8 and J usage is TRBJ2-2, with TRBD2 matching 10 bases. The CDR3 covers 17 residues. Germline loops: CDR1 SGHVS, CDR2 FQNEAQ. Trimming took 5 bases from V and 2 from J; bases not matched to a gene: 8. The CDR3 spells CASSPTTSGYNTGELFF. For the CDR3, the DNA is TGTGCCAGCAGCCCAACGACTAGCGGGTACAACACCGGGGAGCTGTTTTTT.